This T cell receptor (beta chain) was observed in a study of blood T cells in healthy people across ages. This clonotype showed up just a few times. What it recognizes is unknown. The germline V and J ends were trimmed by 3 bases and 0 bases, with 9 bases remaining between them. The CDR3 loop spans 14 amino acids. CDR1 DFQATT and CDR2 SNEGSKA come from the germline V gene (reference sequence). Study-wide results and limits: Long-lived and aged donors differed, with more naive CD4+ cells and higher diversity in the long-lived.

With a J-beta primer mix and a sample-barcoded 5' primer, a second PCR ran roughly 6 to 12 cycles. A template-switch adaptor that had 12 random nucleotides put a tag on each cDNA molecule. TCRdb re-called the 5' RACE reads through MiXCR, storing one row per CDR3 protein. The sample shows 1,500,000 or so distinct CDR3 sequences, roughly 43% of them seen only once. This TCR was sampled from a woman aged 18-29 years in good health. This sequence joins TRBV20-1 and TRBJ2-1; no reliable D call. The specimen sequenced was blood. CDR3 in amino acids: CSARIQSSYNEQFF. As DNA, the CDR3 is TGCAGTGCTAGGATACAGAGCTCCTACAATGAGCAGTTCTTC.